These 23 T cell receptor beta chains were all obtained from the same sample, sequenced in a study of shared clonotypes between healthy human individuals (dated by TCRdb to 2020 to 2021). CD8 naive samples were obtained by positive selection for CCR7 among CD45RO-negative cells, yielding a CD45RA+CCR7+ population from which TemRA cells were excluded. Library prep was done by the immunoSEQ multiplex PCR assay. The immuneACCESS repertoire file appears here via TCRdb, limited to in-frame rearrangements. These files lack a portion of the clones; in checked studies, under half of the deficit traces to unresolved V genes, and the cause of the others is not known. This sample lists about 2.1 million clones; around 93% were detected once. More than 1.5% of the sample comes from the top ten. What was sequenced was naive CD8+ T cells from PBMCs. The cell subset or site label, as the study defines it: CD45RA+CCR7+. The source is a man between 18 and 35 years old in good health. Some clones in this sample may be carry-over from other donors' samples.

The CDR3 is CASSRTGNNEQFF. The CDR3 DNA sequence: TGTGCCAGCAGCCGGACTGGAAACAATGAGCAGTTCTTC. This chain joins TRBV25-1 and TRBJ2-1, with D perhaps matching TRBD2 (5 bases). The V and J ends lost 6 bases and 5 bases respectively, with 11 bases between them. The CDR3 sequence is 13 residues long. Germline loops: CDR1 MGHDK, CDR2 SYGVNS. The full variable domain, its missing parts supplied by reference TRBV25-1 and TRBJ2-1, is EADIYQTPRYLVIGTGKKITLECSQTMGHDKMYWYQQDPGMELHLIHYSYGVNSTEKGDLSSESTVSRIRTEHFPLTLESARPSHTSQYLCASSRTGNNEQFFGPGTRLTVL.

CDR3 amino acids: CATSREGESYNEQFF. For the CDR3, the DNA is TGTGCCACCAGCAGAGAGGGGGAGAGCTACAATGAGCAGTTCTTC. J is TRBJ2-1 and V is TRBV15; the D gene could be TRBD1 or TRBD2 (5 bases each). With 0 bases removed from V and 3 bases from J, the gap between germline ends came to 9 bases. In germline, CDR1 is LNHNV, CDR2 YYDKDF (reference sequence). This CDR3 spans 15 amino acids.

The rearrangement joins TRBV21-1 to TRBJ2-1; the D call of TRBD2 is as the table states it, not checked on the DNA. TRBV21-1 is a pseudogene segment. The CDR3 extends over 16 amino acids. The CDR3 reads CASSKVVAGGYNEQFF. The CDR3 region has the DNA TGTGCCAGCAGCAAAGTTGTAGCGGGAGGCTACAATGAGCAGTTCTTC.

The rearrangement uses TRBV11-2 and TRBJ2-1; 8 nucleotides agree with TRBD2. The CDR3 has 16 amino acids. V dropped 2 bases and J dropped 6; count of bases not matched to a gene: 9. In germline, CDR1 is SGHAT, CDR2 FQNNGV. Written as DNA, the CDR3 is TGTGCCAGCAGCTTACCGGGAGGGGCTCTTATCAATGAGCAGTTCTTC. It specifies CASSLPGGALINEQFF. Using reference TRBV11-2 and TRBJ2-1 for the parts outside the CDR3, the full variable domain is EAGVAQSPRYKIIEKRQSVAFWCNPISGHATLYWYQQILGQGPKLLIQFQNNGVVDDSQLPKDRFSAERLKGVDSTLKIQPAKLEDSAVYLCASSLPGGALINEQFFGPGTRLTVL.

The chain is built from TRBV11-2 and TRBJ1-3, with 9 bases that match TRBD1. The CDR3 length is 15 residues. J was trimmed by 4 bases and V by 5 bases; bases with no gene match: 6. Looked up from germline, CDR1 is SGHAT and CDR2 is FQNNGV. CDR3 DNA: TGTGCCAGCAGCATGAACAGGGGGCTGGGAAACACCATATATTTT. It specifies CASSMNRGLGNTIYF.

This chain links TRBV7-6 with TRBJ1-3, with no clear D. The CDR3 covers 14 residues. CDR1 and CDR2 (germline): SGHVS, FNYEAQ. The V end was cut by 5 bases, the J end by 4 bases, with 12 bases between. CDR3 nucleotides: TGTGCCAGCAGCCCTCTTGCGGTCGGAAACACCATATATTTT. It is translated as CASSPLAVGNTIYF.

The chain uses TRBV30 and TRBJ1-2; no definite D call. The V gene lost 8 bases and the J gene lost 6 bases, with 19 bases spanning the gap. The germline gives CDR1 GTSNPN, CDR2 SVGIG (reference sequence). The CDR3 is made up of 13 amino acids. The chain's CDR3 is CAISGVTLNGYTF. CDR3 DNA sequence: TGTGCCATCTCAGGCGTGACGCTTAATGGCTACACCTTC.

V and J are TRBV6-5 and TRBJ2-1; the D is unclear. This CDR3 contains 12 residues. Deletions cut 2 bases from V and 4 bases from J, with 3 bases between. The V gene's germline CDR1 is MNHEY and CDR2 SVGAGI. CDR3 amino acids: CASSYRYNEQFF. The CDR3 DNA reads TGTGCCAGCAGTTACAGGTACAATGAGCAGTTCTTC.

The rearrangement uses TRBV2 and TRBJ2-7; perhaps TRBD1 as D (5 bases). This CDR3 is 13 amino acids long. V was pared by 3 bases and J by 7 bases, with 13 bases between. The V gene's germline CDR1 is SNHLY and CDR2 FYNNEI. The DNA of the CDR3 is TGTGCCAGCAGTGACACTCAGGGTGGGGAGCAGTACTTC. It specifies CASSDTQGGEQYF.

The gene calls are TRBV29-1 and TRBJ2-1; 9 bases line up with TRBD2. The CDR3 contains 12 residues. The trim removed 6 bases at V and 10 bases at J, leaving 7 bases unmatched. The germline V gene encodes CDR1 SQVTM and CDR2 ANQGSEA. The CDR3 DNA sequence: TGCAGCGTCACCCCCACTAGCGGGGAGCAGTTCTTC. Translated, it gives CSVTPTSGEQFF.

On this clone: The same CDR3 can be traced to other DNA sequences in this sample. The chain carries TRBV27 and TRBJ1-5; the D gene is possibly TRBD1 (6 bases). CDR1 MNHEY and CDR2 SMNVEV come from the germline V gene (reference sequence). V was cut by 2 bases and J by 7 bases, with 6 bases left in between. The CDR3 totals 12 residues. CDR3 nucleotides: TGTGCCAGCAGTTTAAGGGGGCAGCCCCAGCATTTT. Translation: CASSLRGQPQHF.

The chain links TRBV6-5 to TRBJ2-1; possible D gene TRBD1, 6 bases. From germline, CDR1 is MNHEY and CDR2 SVGAGI. V dropped 8 bases and J dropped 0 bases, with 14 bases sitting between them. The CDR3 loop spans 15 amino acids. This chain's CDR3 is CASLGDTGSYNEQFF. CDR3 in DNA: TGTGCCAGCCTCGGGGACACCGGCTCCTACAATGAGCAGTTCTTC.

The chain carries TRBV10-3 and TRBJ2-1, with D possibly TRBD2 on 5 matching bases. Germline CDR1 reads ENHRY; CDR2 reads SYGVKD. V gave up 7 bases and J gave up 1 base, with 14 bases separating them. The CDR3 spans 15 residues. CDR3 bases: TGTGCCATCACCGAGGGTAATGGTTCCTACAATGAGCAGTTCTTC. Translation: CAITEGNGSYNEQFF.

The chain recombines TRBV4-1 with TRBJ2-3; 7 bases map to TRBD2. The length of the CDR3 is 18 residues. CDR1 and CDR2 from the germline V gene are MGHRA and YSYEKL. The junction had 10 bases not matched to a gene; V was cut back by 0 bases and J by 1 base. CDR3 nucleotides: TGCGCCAGCAGCCAAGATAGGATCACTAGCGAAGGCACAGATACGCAGTATTTT. Translation gives CASSQDRITSEGTDTQYF.

CDR3 protein: CAGSTSGIYEQYF. In DNA, the CDR3 is TGTGCCGGATCGACTAGCGGGATCTACGAGCAGTACTTC. The chain carries TRBV28 and TRBJ2-7; 11 nucleotides agree with TRBD2. Germline CDR1 and CDR2: MDHEN and SYDVKM. The CDR3 is made up of 13 amino acids. Trimming removed 11 bases from V and 3 bases from J; junction bases left unmatched: 6.

The V call is TRBV6-6, the J call TRBJ1-2; D might be TRBD1 (6 bases). Per germline, CDR1 MNHNY and CDR2 SVGAGI (reference sequence). Trimming took 2 bases from V and 4 from J, leaving 17 bases between them. This CDR3 has 16 amino acids. CDR3 coding DNA: TGTGCCAGCAGTTACACCAAACCCACAGGGATCTATGGCTACACCTTC. This encodes CASSYTKPTGIYGYTF.

This rearrangement joins TRBV10-1 to TRBJ2-7; D not certain. The CDR3 contains 12 residues. V was pared by 0 bases and J by 6 bases, with 6 bases between. In germline, CDR1 is WNHNN, CDR2 SYGVQD (reference sequence). CDR3: CASSESSGEQYF. In DNA form, the CDR3 reads TGCGCCAGCAGTGAGTCTTCGGGCGAGCAGTACTTC.

The chain has TRBV4-2 and TRBJ2-7; D possibly uses TRBD1 or TRBD2 (5 bases each). The CDR3 is made up of 16 amino acids. Trimming took 3 bases from V and 3 from J, leaving 18 bases between them. Germline values: CDR1 LGHNA, CDR2 YNFKEQ. CDR3 region: CASSQDRDQPIYEQYF. The CDR3 nucleotides read TGTGCCAGCAGCCAGGACCGGGACCAACCGATCTACGAGCAGTACTTC.

This clone has just one count. V and J are TRBV6-5 and TRBJ2-3; no firm D call. The germline V and J ends were trimmed by 6 bases and 5 bases, with 15 bases remaining between them. The CDR3 length is 14 residues. Germline values: CDR1 MNHEY, CDR2 SVGAGI. The CDR3 DNA is TGTGCCAGCAGGCCGCAGGACCAGGAAGATACGCAGTATTTT. Its translation: CASRPQDQEDTQYF.

This chain connects TRBV7-9 to TRBJ2-1; maybe TRBD1 (6 bases). Trimming removed 5 bases at V and 6 bases at J, with 17 bases between. CDR3 length equals 15 residues. Per the germline V gene, CDR1 is SEHNR and CDR2 is FQNEAQ (reference sequence). CDR3 bases: TGTGCCAGCAGCACCAGAGCCACAGGGTCCAATGAGCAGTTCTTC. Encoded protein: CASSTRATGSNEQFF.

The chain uses TRBV6-5 and TRBJ2-2; D is unresolved. Germline assignment: CDR1 MNHEY and CDR2 SVGAGI. V shed 6 bases and J shed 6 bases, with 8 bases lying between them. The CDR3 has 12 amino acids. The CDR3 loop reads CASRYYAGELFF. CDR3 DNA sequence: TGTGCCAGCAGATATTACGCCGGGGAGCTGTTTTTT.

The rearrangement links TRBV28 to TRBJ2-1; 8 bases match TRBD2. Looked up from germline, CDR1 is MDHEN and CDR2 is SYDVKM. V dropped 3 bases and J dropped 7; count of bases not matched to a gene: 5. The CDR3 totals 14 residues. CDR3 nucleotide sequence: TGTGCCAGCAGTTTGGCGGCGGGAGGTAATGAGCAGTTCTTC. Encoded protein: CASSLAAGGNEQFF.

This rearrangement joins TRBV7-9 to TRBJ2-5; 10 nucleotides match TRBD1. Trimming cost V 1 base and J 1 base; bases outside gene matches: 0. The CDR3 has 15 amino acids. CDR1 and CDR2 from the germline V gene are SEHNR and FQNEAQ (reference sequence). CDR3 amino acids: CASSLGTGGQETQYF. The DNA of the CDR3 is TGTGCCAGCAGCTTAGGGACAGGGGGCCAAGAGACCCAGTACTTC.